Below, one T cell receptor (beta chain) is given with its context. There is no known antigen for this receptor. No qualities accompany the bases; no much larger clone lies one base away. This specimen comes from a study of T-cell reconstitution after alpha-beta-depleted transplantation in children (dated by TCRdb to 2016 to 2018). Study-level background: Using TCR repertoire profiling, the study followed T-cell immune reconstitution in a quantitative way in children after TCRalphabeta/CD19-depleted allogeneic hematopoietic cell transplantation.

Between the V and J ends, shortened by 7 bases and 2 bases respectively, the junction contains 15 bases. The CDR1 and CDR2 encoded by the germline V gene are MNHEY and SVGEGT. Reading from cysteine to phenylalanine, the CDR3 counts 15 amino acids. Only the CDR3 DNA is retained, 45 bases long and in frame from the first base. The receptor library was made with PCR. Sequencing took place on an Illumina HiSeq 2500. TCR library preparation used molecular barcoding, with unique molecular identifiers applied to normalize quantification of the TCRbeta repertoire. TCRdb redid the processing of the public reads, applying fastp at Q25 and MiXCR, and retained in-frame beta chains. Entries that share a CDR3 protein sequence are merged under the most common genes and DNA. The sample data list around 680,000 distinct CDR3 sequences, and about 15% of these were observed just once. Of the sample, 0.85% to 1.3% falls within the top ten clones.

The sequence links TRBV6-2 or TRBV6-3 to TRBJ1-3, with TRBD1 tentatively as D gene (5 bases match). Sequencing was performed on PBMCs from the stem cell graft donor, taken from the stem cell graft. The receptor was isolated from a human donor who donated a stem cell graft to a child with acute myeloid leukemia. The sequenced DNA: TGTGCCAGCATCGACGACAGTCTCGCTGGAAACACCATATATTTT. It translates to CASIDDSLAGNTIYF.